This T cell receptor (beta chain) was obtained from a study of T cell changes during pregnancy in multiple sclerosis. Repertoires were generated with immunoSEQ multiplex PCR, while TCRdb's copy carries only in-frame clones and drops some. The table shows 30,000 to 45,000 clones, with about 88% occurring only once. The CDR3 spans 21 residues. V shed 5 bases, J shed 7 bases, and the junction held 25 bases outside the gene matches. Germline CDR1 reads LNHDA; CDR2 reads SQIVND (reference sequence). V and J are TRBV19 and TRBJ2-7; 14 bases align to TRBD2. The starting material was CD4+ T cells from peripheral blood mononuclear cells, obtained in the first trimester of pregnancy. The source is a female donor with multiple sclerosis, enrolled in a pregnancy study. CDR3 residues: CASSCLALKGAFGLAGGEQYF. In DNA, the CDR3 is TGTGCCAGTAGTTGCCTCGCTTTGAAGGGGGCGTTCGGACTAGCGGGAGGAGAGCAGTACTTC. Full variable domain (outside the CDR3, taken from reference TRBV19 and TRBJ2-7): DGGITQSPKYLFRKEGQNVTLSCEQNLNHDAMYWYRQDPGQGLRLIYYSQIVNDFQKGDIAEGYSVSREKKESFPLTVTSAQKNPTAFYLCASSCLALKGAFGLAGGEQYFGPGTRLTVT.